This T cell receptor beta chain appears in the sequencing data of a study of CD8 T cells in Susac syndrome. This CDR3 contains 14 residues. Germline values: CDR1 GTSNPN, CDR2 SVGIG (reference sequence). The J segment lost 3 bases and the V segment lost 3 bases, leaving 6 bases of the junction unmatched. After extraction with the RNeasy kit, about 0.5 to 1 ug of the RNA was reverse transcribed using random hexamers. TCRdb processed the immunoSEQ multiplex PCR reads anew with MiXCR; each CDR3 protein has one entry. The sample holds about 180,000 distinct CDR3 sequences, 85% to 95% seen once. FACS enriched CD8+ TEMRA cells, while bulk CD8+ and CD4+ were negatively isolated.

Source material: CD8+ T cells from PBMCs. The J gene is TRBJ1-2, the V gene TRBV30; 8 bases align to TRBD1. This clonotype was sampled from a human donor with multiple sclerosis. The CDR3 spells CAWSGQGADYGYTF. The CDR3 DNA reads as TGTGCCTGGAGCGGCCAGGGGGCAGACTATGGCTACACCTTC. The full variable domain, its missing parts supplied by reference TRBV30 and TRBJ1-2, is SQTIHQWPATLVQPVGSPLSLECTVEGTSNPNLYWYRQAAGRGLQLLFYSVGIGQISSEVPQNLSASRPQDRQFILSSKKLLLSDSGFYLCAWSGQGADYGYTFGSGTRLTVV.